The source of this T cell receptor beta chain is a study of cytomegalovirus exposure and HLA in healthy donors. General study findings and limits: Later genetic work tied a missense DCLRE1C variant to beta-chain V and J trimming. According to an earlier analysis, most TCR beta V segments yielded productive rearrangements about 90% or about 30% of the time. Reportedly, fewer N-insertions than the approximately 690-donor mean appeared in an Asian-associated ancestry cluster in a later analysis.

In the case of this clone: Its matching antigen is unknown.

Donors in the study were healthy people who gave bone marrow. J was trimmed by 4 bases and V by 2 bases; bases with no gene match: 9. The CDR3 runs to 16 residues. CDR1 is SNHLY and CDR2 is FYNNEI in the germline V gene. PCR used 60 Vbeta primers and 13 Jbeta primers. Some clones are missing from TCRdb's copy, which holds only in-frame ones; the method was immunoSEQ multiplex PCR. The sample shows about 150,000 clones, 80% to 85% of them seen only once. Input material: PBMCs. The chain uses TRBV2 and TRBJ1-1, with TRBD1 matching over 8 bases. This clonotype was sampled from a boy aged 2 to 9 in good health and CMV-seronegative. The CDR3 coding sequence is TGTGCCAGCAGTGAAACGGGGGCAGGGGGCTTCACTGAAGCTTTCTTT. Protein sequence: CASSETGAGGFTEAFF.